This is a list of T cell receptor beta chains from one sample in a study of cytomegalovirus exposure and HLA in healthy donors. Only in-frame clones appear in the TCRdb table, and some are missing; sequencing was by immunoSEQ multiplex PCR. The data show a few hundred thousand clones, with 70% to 85% seen just once and about 0.2% held by the top ten. Sequencing used PBMCs. All receptors derive from a girl aged 2-15 years in good health and CMV-seronegative. Both conserved end residues are part of each CDR3. The order of the fields is J gene, V gene, clone size, D gene, CDR3 DNA, CDR3 protein. The D gene is left open where the match is weak. Not every row has a clone size; where given, it reads once, few, many or a size class.

TRBJ2-3 TRBV5-1 . TRBD2 TGCGCCAGCAGCTATAGCGGGGGAGGGGCAGATACGCAGTATTTT CASSYSGGGADTQYF
TRBJ1-3 TRBV19 . TRBD1 TGTGCCAGTAGTTACGGACAGGGTCATGGAAACACCATATATTTT CASSYGQGHGNTIYF
TRBJ2-1 TRBV6-4 . TRBD2 TGTGCCAGCAGCGTCTTAGCGGGGGGATCCAATGAGCAGTTCTTC CASSVLAGGSNEQFF
TRBJ1-1 TRBV9 once . TGTGCCAGCAGCGTAGGCGGGGCGGGGACTGAAGCTTTCTTT CASSVGGAGTEAFF
TRBJ2-7 TRBV29-1 . TRBD2 TGCAGCGCCGCCCTTCTAGCGGGAGGGATCGAGCAGTACTTC CSAALLAGGIEQYF
TRBJ2-7 TRBV19 . . TGTGCCAGTAGTCCAAGGTTAGCGGTGTCATACGAGCAGTACTTC CASSPRLAVSYEQYF
TRBJ1-1 TRBV30 . . TGTGCCTGGAGAATTGGGGGGGGAGTGAACACTGAAGCTTTCTTT CAWRIGGGVNTEAFF
TRBJ2-7 TRBV10-3 . . TGTGCCACCAGTCTTTCGGGGGGCGGCGAGCAGTACTTC CATSLSGGGEQYF
TRBJ2-2 TRBV7-9 . . TGTGCCAGCAGCGCTCAGAGGCCCGGGGAGCTGTTTTTT CASSAQRPGELFF
TRBJ2-7 TRBV9 . TRBD1 TGTGCCAGCAGCCCCCGTCGTGGGACAGGCTACGAGCAGTACTTC CASSPRRGTGYEQYF
TRBJ2-5 TRBV5-4 . . TGTGCCAGCAGCGGGGTTCGGGAGATGGAGACCCAGTACTTC CASSGVREMETQYF
TRBJ2-7 TRBV2 . . TGTGCCAGCAGTGGGGGGGACGAGCAGTACTTC CASSGGDEQYF
TRBJ2-7 TRBV29-1 . TRBD2 TGCAGCGCAGAACCCCCCCCGGGGGAGGGCGAGCAGTACTTC CSAEPPPGEGEQYF
TRBJ1-5 TRBV10-3 . TRBD1 TGTGCCGCCGGGACAGGGACTCAGCCCCAGCATTTT CAAGTGTQPQHF
TRBJ1-1 TRBV6-5 . TRBD1 TGTGCCAGCAGTTACGACTTTTGGGCAGGGGGAACTGAAGCTTTCTTT CASSYDFWAGGTEAFF
TRBJ1-2 TRBV10-3 . TRBD1 TGTGCCATCAGTGGACAGGGGGCAGACTATGGCTACACCTTC CAISGQGADYGYTF
TRBJ2-3 TRBV2 . . TGTGCCAGCGGGGCAGGCACAGATACGCAGTATTTT CASGAGTDTQYF
TRBJ2-1 TRBV27 . TRBD1 TGTGCCAGCACGTTACAGGGGGCGAAGCCCTACAATGAGCAGTTCTTC CASTLQGAKPYNEQFF
TRBJ1-2 TRBV4-1 . . TGCGCCAGCAGCCAAGGGCAGGTTAACTATGGCTACACCTTC CASSQGQVNYGYTF
TRBJ2-2 TRBV7-2 once . TGTGCCAGCAGCTTACCCAGCGCGAACACCGGGGAGCTGTTTTTT CASSLPSANTGELFF
TRBJ1-2 TRBV6-5 . . TGTGCCAGCAGTGTATCGACAGGTTCTTACTATGGCTACACCTTC CASSVSTGSYYGYTF
TRBJ1-1 TRBV6-4 few . TGTGCCAGTTCTGGGGGAGGGACGGCTTTCTTT CASSGGGTAFF
TRBJ1-2 TRBV7-9 . . TGTGCCAGCAGCTTCGGAGAGGACTATGGCTACACCTTC CASSFGEDYGYTF
TRBJ1-2 TRBV11-2 . . TGTGCCAGCAGCTTAGACATCAGGGGTCCCTATGGCTACACCTTC CASSLDIRGPYGYTF
TRBJ1-1 TRBV4-1 . . TGCGCCAGCAGCCAATACGTGCGGAACACTGAAGCTTTCTTT CASSQYVRNTEAFF
TRBJ1-2 TRBV7-2 . TRBD1 TGTGCCAGCAGCCAGGGGTCGGGGACAGGGGGCCTTATTAACTATGGCTACACCTTC CASSQGSGTGGLINYGYTF
TRBJ1-3 TRBV30 . . TGTGCCTGGAGTGTACATAGTCAGGGTGGCACCATATATTTT CAWSVHSQGGTIYF
TRBJ2-1 TRBV10-3 . TRBD1 TGTGCCATCAGTACCGACAGGGGGTCCTACAATGAGCAGTTCTTC CAISTDRGSYNEQFF
TRBJ2-1 TRBV7-2 few . TGTGCCAGCAGCTTTAGGGGGGGCGTGCGAAATGAGCAGTTCTTC CASSFRGGVRNEQFF
TRBJ1-2 TRBV29-1 . . TGCAGCGTTACCTCCCTAGGCAACTATGGCTACACCTTC CSVTSLGNYGYTF
TRBJ1-6 TRBV4-1 . TRBD1 TGCGCCAGCAGCCAAAGGGACAGGAGCTATAATTCACCCCTCCACTTT CASSQRDRSYNSPLHF
TRBJ1-6 TRBV9 . . TGTGCCAGCAGCGGCCTCCCAGGAGGCGATTCACCCCTCCACTTT CASSGLPGGDSPLHF
TRBJ2-1 TRBV5-1 few . TGCGCCAGCAGCTTCCCTCTCCTTTCCCCCCGACGCGGGCGAAACTACAATGAGCAGTTCTTC CASSFPLLSPRRGRNYNEQFF
TRBJ2-7 TRBV5-6 few TRBD1 TGTGCCAGCACCCAGACAGGGGGGGTCTACGAGCAGTACTTC CASTQTGGVYEQYF
TRBJ2-3 TRBV27 few TRBD1 TGTGCCAGCAGTTCCCCTGGACAGGGCCCTAGCACAGATACGCAGTATTTT CASSSPGQGPSTDTQYF
TRBJ2-5 TRBV5-5 . . TGTGCCAGCAGCACTCAGGGTCAAGAGACCCAGTACTTC CASSTQGQETQYF
TRBJ2-7 TRBV7-9 . TRBD2 TGTGCCAGCAGCGGCGAGCGGGAGGACTCATACGAGCAGTACTTC CASSGEREDSYEQYF
TRBJ2-3 TRBV9 . . TGTGCCAGCAGCGTAGCCCCCGTGTATGAGGGTGTAGAGCAGTATTTT CASSVAPVYEGVEQYF
TRBJ1-4 TRBV19 . TRBD1 TGTGCCAGTAGTGCCCTCGGGACAGCTAATGAAAAACTGTTTTTT CASSALGTANEKLFF
TRBJ1-2 TRBV5-1 . TRBD1 TGCGCCAGCACAGAGGGGGACAGGTCATATGGCTACACCTTC CASTEGDRSYGYTF
TRBJ2-5 TRBV6-6 . . TGTGCCAGCAGTTACCTAGTCGAAAAAGAGACCCAGTACTTC CASSYLVEKETQYF
TRBJ1-2 TRBV4-2 . TRBD1 TGTGCCAGCAGCCAAGATCTAACAGGGGGAGGGTATGGCTACACCTTC CASSQDLTGGGYGYTF
TRBJ1-1 TRBV29-1 . . TGCAGCGTTGAAGCCAGGGGAGCCTACACTGAAGCTTTCTTT CSVEARGAYTEAFF
TRBJ2-1 TRBV5-6 . TRBD1 TGTGCCAGCAGCTTACTGGACAGGAACAATGAGCAGTTCTTC CASSLLDRNNEQFF
TRBJ1-1 TRBV5-1 . . TGCGCCAGCAGCTCGGGGGACGGTGAAGCTTTCTTT CASSSGDGEAFF
TRBJ2-7 TRBV29-1 . TRBD1 TGCAGCGTAGGTGACAGGGATTACGAGCAGTACTTC CSVGDRDYEQYF